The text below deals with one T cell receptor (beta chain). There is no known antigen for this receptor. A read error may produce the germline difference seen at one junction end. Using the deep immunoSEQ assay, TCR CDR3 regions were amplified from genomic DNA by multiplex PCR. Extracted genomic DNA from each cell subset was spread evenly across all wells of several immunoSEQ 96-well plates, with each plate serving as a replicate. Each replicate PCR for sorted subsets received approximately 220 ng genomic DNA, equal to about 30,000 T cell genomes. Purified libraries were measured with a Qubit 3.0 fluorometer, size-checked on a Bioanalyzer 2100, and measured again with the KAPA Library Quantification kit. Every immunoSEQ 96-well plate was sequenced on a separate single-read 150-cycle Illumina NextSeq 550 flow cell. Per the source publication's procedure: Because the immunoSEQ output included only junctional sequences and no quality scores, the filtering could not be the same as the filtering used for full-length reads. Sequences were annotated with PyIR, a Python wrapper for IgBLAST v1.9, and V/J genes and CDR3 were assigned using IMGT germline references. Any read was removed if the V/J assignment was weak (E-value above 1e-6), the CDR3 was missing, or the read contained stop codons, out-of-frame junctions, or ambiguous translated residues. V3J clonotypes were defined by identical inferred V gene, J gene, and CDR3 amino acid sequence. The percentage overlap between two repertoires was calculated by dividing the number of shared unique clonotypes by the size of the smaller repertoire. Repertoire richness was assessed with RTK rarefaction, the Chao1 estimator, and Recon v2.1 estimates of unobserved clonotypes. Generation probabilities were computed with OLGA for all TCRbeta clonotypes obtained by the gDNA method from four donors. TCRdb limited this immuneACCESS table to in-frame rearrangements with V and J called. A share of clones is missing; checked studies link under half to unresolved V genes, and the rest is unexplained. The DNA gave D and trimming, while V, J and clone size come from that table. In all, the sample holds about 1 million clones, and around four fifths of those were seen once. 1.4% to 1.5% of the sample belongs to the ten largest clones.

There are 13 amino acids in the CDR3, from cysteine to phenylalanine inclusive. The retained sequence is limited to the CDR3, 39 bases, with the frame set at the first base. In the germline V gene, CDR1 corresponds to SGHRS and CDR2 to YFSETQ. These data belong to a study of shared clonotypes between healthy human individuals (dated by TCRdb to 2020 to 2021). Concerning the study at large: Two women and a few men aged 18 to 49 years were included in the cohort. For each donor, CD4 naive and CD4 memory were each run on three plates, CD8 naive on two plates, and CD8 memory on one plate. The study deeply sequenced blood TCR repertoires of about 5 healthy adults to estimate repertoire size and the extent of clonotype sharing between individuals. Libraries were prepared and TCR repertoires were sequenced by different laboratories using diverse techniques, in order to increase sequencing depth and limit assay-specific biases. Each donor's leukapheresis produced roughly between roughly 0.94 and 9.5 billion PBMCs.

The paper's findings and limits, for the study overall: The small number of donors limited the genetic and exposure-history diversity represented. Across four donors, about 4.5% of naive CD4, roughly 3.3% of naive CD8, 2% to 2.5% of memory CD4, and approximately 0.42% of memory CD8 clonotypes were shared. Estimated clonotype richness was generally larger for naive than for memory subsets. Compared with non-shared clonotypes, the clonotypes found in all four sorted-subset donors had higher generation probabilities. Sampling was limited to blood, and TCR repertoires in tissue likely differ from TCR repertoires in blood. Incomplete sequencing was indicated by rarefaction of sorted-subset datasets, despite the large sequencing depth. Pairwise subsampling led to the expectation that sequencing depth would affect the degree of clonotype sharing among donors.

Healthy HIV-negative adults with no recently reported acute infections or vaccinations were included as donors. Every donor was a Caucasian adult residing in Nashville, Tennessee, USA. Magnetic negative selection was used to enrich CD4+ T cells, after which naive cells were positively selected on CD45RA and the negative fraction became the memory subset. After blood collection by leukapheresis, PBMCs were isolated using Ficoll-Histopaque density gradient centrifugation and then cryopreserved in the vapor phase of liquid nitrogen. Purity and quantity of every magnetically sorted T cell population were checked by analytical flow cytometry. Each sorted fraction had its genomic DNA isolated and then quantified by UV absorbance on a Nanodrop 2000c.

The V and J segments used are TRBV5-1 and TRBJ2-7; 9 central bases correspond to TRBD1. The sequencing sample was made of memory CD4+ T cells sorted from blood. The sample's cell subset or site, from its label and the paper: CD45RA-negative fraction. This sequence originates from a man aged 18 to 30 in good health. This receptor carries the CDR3 CASSYGQGREQYF. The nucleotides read TGTGCCAGCAGCTATGGACAGGGGCGAGAGCAGTACTTC.